The 27 T cell receptor beta chains listed next were all sequenced from one sample in a study of CD8+ T cells in alopecia areata. Extracted from the samples, RNA was reverse transcribed into cDNA to serve as the sequencing template. The assay was immunoSEQ multiplex PCR, and TCRdb's table has in-frame clones only and misses some. This table holds fewer than 350,000 clones, roughly 64% found once. The treatment denotes: oral pan-JAK inhibitor, 5-10 mg twice daily. The sample consisted of CD4+ T cells sorted from blood, taken at week 24, from a patient treated with tofacitinib. The receptors derive from a human donor with alopecia areata.

This clone appeared a few times. The chain links TRBV4-3 to TRBJ1-5; D ambiguous. There are 15 residues in the CDR3. Germline lookup yields CDR1 LGHNA and CDR2 YSLEER. V lost 1 base and J lost 6, with 13 bases in between. CDR3 bases: TGCGCCAGCAGCCAAGGTGGCGCGGGATCTCAGCCCCAGCATTTT. This codes for CASSQGGAGSQPQHF.

This chain uses TRBV7-2 with TRBJ2-7, with D uncertain. With 5 bases removed from V and 6 bases from J, the gap between germline ends came to 17 bases. This CDR3 has 14 amino acids. Germline CDR1 reads SGHTA; CDR2 reads FQGNSA. The CDR3 DNA reads as TGTGCCAGCAGCCTGGGCCTCCATCCCTCCGAGCAGTACTTC. This codes for CASSLGLHPSEQYF.

The chain couples TRBV30 to TRBJ1-3; D not certain. There are 12 residues in the CDR3. Germline assignment: CDR1 GTSNPN and CDR2 SVGIG (reference sequence). V dropped 4 bases and J dropped 0 bases, with 4 bases sitting between them. CDR3 amino acids: CAWTLSGNTIYF. The CDR3 region has the DNA TGTGCCTGGACACTCTCTGGAAACACCATATATTTT.

The J gene is TRBJ2-2, the V gene TRBV6-6; D is unresolved. V was pared by 5 bases and J by 4 bases, with 14 bases between. CDR1 is MNHNY and CDR2 is SVGAGI in the germline V gene (reference sequence). The CDR3 is 15 amino acids. As DNA, the CDR3 is TGTGCCAGCAGTGGGTCCCGGGCCCTCACCGGGGAGCTGTTTTTT. It is translated as CASSGSRALTGELFF.

This clone was picked up a small number of times. This rearrangement joins TRBV30 to TRBJ1-1, with TRBD1 as a possible D gene (5 bases). The CDR3 sequence is 14 residues long. Trimming removed 2 bases from V and 6 bases from J, with 16 bases in between. Germline-derived CDR1 and CDR2 are GTSNPN and SVGIG (reference sequence). The CDR3 DNA is TGTGCCTGGAGTATTCAGAACAGGATCGCTGAAGCTTTCTTT. Its protein is CAWSIQNRIAEAFF.

The V and J genes are TRBV27 and TRBJ2-5; possible D gene TRBD2, 6 bases. CDR3 size: 15 residues. The germline gives CDR1 MNHEY, CDR2 SMNVEV (reference sequence). The V end lost 2 bases, the J end lost 5 bases, and 15 bases lay between the germline ends. CDR3 nucleotides: TGTGCCAGCAGTTTACGTCGGGGGTTCAGGGAGACCCAGTACTTC. Translation gives CASSLRRGFRETQYF.

The chain carries TRBV4-2 and TRBJ2-2, with 12 bases lining up with TRBD2. Germline trimming cut 3 bases from V and 0 bases from J; bases unmatched to any gene: 14. Germline assignment: CDR1 LGHNA and CDR2 YNFKEQ. This CDR3 has 21 amino acids. This CDR3 reads CASSQAQRTSGEGPNTGELFF. The CDR3 region has the DNA TGTGCCAGCAGCCAGGCCCAAAGGACTAGCGGGGAGGGTCCGAACACCGGGGAGCTGTTTTTT.

The chain employs TRBV10-3 and TRBJ1-4; D gene uncertain. Germline loops: CDR1 ENHRY, CDR2 SYGVKD. V lost 11 bases and J 8 bases, leaving 15 bases between the germline ends. The CDR3 contains 12 residues. CDR3 amino acids: CAAGPLGEKLFF. DNA of the CDR3: TGTGCCGCGGGCCCCCTGGGGGAAAAACTGTTTTTT.

Only a few counts were recorded for this clone. The CDR3 protein is CATSGSQETQYF. DNA of the CDR3: TGTGCCACCTCAGGGAGCCAAGAGACCCAGTACTTC. This sequence joins TRBV10-3 and TRBJ2-5; D tentatively reads TRBD1 or TRBD2 (5 bases each). The V end was cut by 10 bases, the J end by 1 base, with 10 bases between. The germline V gene encodes CDR1 ENHRY and CDR2 SYGVKD. The CDR3 loop spans 12 amino acids.

This chain uses TRBV29-1 with TRBJ2-7; possible D gene TRBD1, 6 bases. V shed 6 bases and J shed 3 bases, with 9 bases lying between them. The CDR3 is 11 amino acids. Germline values: CDR1 SQVTM, CDR2 ANQGSEA. This chain's CDR3 is CSVGQHYEQYF. DNA of the CDR3: TGCAGCGTCGGACAGCACTACGAGCAGTACTTC.

This clone was detected only a few times. The chain carries TRBV5-4 and TRBJ2-3; D gene unclear. Germline CDR1 SGHNT, CDR2 YYREEE (reference sequence). Trimming left V 3 bases short and J 5 bases short, with 4 bases between. The CDR3 loop spans 11 amino acids. The CDR3: CASSYRDTQYF. The CDR3 DNA is TGTGCCAGCAGCTACAGAGATACGCAGTATTTT.

The chain combines TRBV6-6 with TRBJ1-6; D gene ambiguous. Trimming left V 2 bases short and J 5 bases short, with 4 bases between. The germline gives CDR1 MNHNY, CDR2 SVGAGI (reference sequence). The CDR3 extends over 13 amino acids. CDR3 sequence reads: CASSYVNNSPLHF. As DNA, the CDR3 is TGTGCCAGCAGTTACGTTAATAATTCACCCCTCCACTTT.

This clone appeared once. The V and J genes are TRBV5-4 and TRBJ2-1; tentatively, D is TRBD2 (5 bases). Per germline, CDR1 SGHNT and CDR2 YYREEE (reference sequence). The CDR3 spans 12 residues. Between the trimmed V and J ends, which lost 4 bases and 12 bases, there was a span of 14 bases. The CDR3 spells CASSPGVGRQFF. CDR3 in DNA: TGTGCCAGCAGCCCTGGAGTAGGGAGGCAGTTCTTC.

The chain has TRBV7-6 and TRBJ2-3, with TRBD1 as a possible D gene (5 bases). Germline values: CDR1 SGHVS, CDR2 FNYEAQ. Trimming left V 5 bases short and J 6 bases short, with 15 bases between. The CDR3 contains 14 residues. CDR3: CASSEYRGEDTQYF. The CDR3 DNA reads as TGTGCCAGCAGCGAGTATAGGGGTGAGGATACGCAGTATTTT.

V and J are TRBV30 and TRBJ1-1; 7 nucleotides match TRBD1. Germline V CDR1 and CDR2: GTSNPN, SVGIG (reference sequence). V was clipped by 5 bases and J by 3 bases; unmatched bases: 3. The length of the CDR3 is 12 residues. Here the CDR3 reads CAWDRVDTEAFF. The DNA of the CDR3 is TGTGCCTGGGACAGGGTGGACACTGAAGCTTTCTTT.

This chain links TRBV29-1 with TRBJ1-1; D not resolved. The V end was cut by 6 bases, the J end by 4 bases, with 12 bases between. The V gene's germline CDR1 is SQVTM and CDR2 ANQGSEA. The CDR3 has 12 residues. CDR3 bases: TGCAGCGTAGCCCCTATGACCACTGAAGCTTTCTTT. This gives the protein CSVAPMTTEAFF.

The CDR3 DNA reads as TGTGCCAGCAGCCAATCCCGAGGGGGAGCCAAAAACATTCAGTACTTC. Its translation is CASSQSRGGAKNIQYF. The chain uses TRBV4-2 and TRBJ2-4; tentatively, D is TRBD1 (6 bases). CDR3 length equals 16 residues. V lost 2 bases and J lost 0, with 11 bases in between. CDR1 and CDR2 from the germline V gene are LGHNA and YNFKEQ.

The rearrangement uses TRBV7-8 and TRBJ2-3; 12 bases are a match to TRBD2. The V gene end was trimmed by 4 bases and the J gene end by 1 base; junction bases not matched to a gene: 6. The germline V gene has CDR1 SGHVS and CDR2 FQNEAQ. This CDR3 is 17 amino acids long. The CDR3 coding sequence is TGTGCCAGCAGCTCCCTAGCGGGGGGGCCGGGCACAGATACGCAGTATTTT. This codes for CASSSLAGGPGTDTQYF. Full variable domain (remainder filled in from reference TRBV7-8 and TRBJ2-3): GAGVSQSPRYKVAKRGQDVALRCDPISGHVSLFWYQQALGQGPEFLTYFQNEAQLDKSGLPSDRFFAERPEGSVSTLKIQRTQQEDSAVYLCASSSLAGGPGTDTQYFGPGTRLTVL.

This chain joins TRBV4-1 and TRBJ1-2; D possibly corresponds to TRBD1 (5 bases). Trimming shortened V by 1 base and J by 4 bases, and 13 bases separated the two germline ends. The CDR3 runs to 15 residues. Germline CDR1 is MGHRA and CDR2 is YSYEKL. CDR3 DNA sequence: TGCGCCAGCAGCCAAGGGGGGGACGGAGGCTATGGCTACACCTTC. This encodes CASSQGGDGGYGYTF.

The chain is built from TRBV4-3 and TRBJ1-2; 10 positions agree with TRBD1. This CDR3 has 15 amino acids. Trimming removed 1 base from V and 6 bases from J; junction bases left unmatched: 5. Germline V lookup: CDR1 LGHNA, CDR2 YSLEER. In DNA form, the CDR3 reads TGCGCCAGCAGCCAAGTAGGGACAGGGGTAAATGGCTACACCTTC. This encodes CASSQVGTGVNGYTF.

The CDR3 DNA is TGTGCCAGCAGTGTTACGAGACAGACCCAGTACTTC. Translation: CASSVTRQTQYF. V usage is TRBV2 and J usage is TRBJ2-5; D uncertain. The CDR3 contains 12 residues. V was pared by 4 bases and J by 6 bases, with 9 bases between. Per germline, CDR1 SNHLY and CDR2 FYNNEI.

The rearrangement uses TRBV5-6 and TRBJ1-5; D unclear. Trimming pared 0 bases from V and 5 bases from J, leaving 6 bases between. Looked up from germline, CDR1 is SGHDT and CDR2 is YYEEEE. The CDR3 sequence is 13 residues long. The CDR3 nucleotides read TGTGCCAGCAGCTTGGGGTTAGATCAGCCCCAGCATTTT. The encoded protein is CASSLGLDQPQHF.

The V and J genes are TRBV30 and TRBJ2-5; perhaps TRBD1 as D (6 bases). Trimming stripped 1 base from V and 0 bases from J, with 12 bases between. This CDR3 is 15 amino acids long. Germline CDR1 reads GTSNPN; CDR2 reads SVGIG (reference sequence). CDR3 region: CAWSEGQPNQETQYF. CDR3 bases: TGTGCCTGGAGTGAGGGACAACCAAACCAAGAGACCCAGTACTTC.

V usage is TRBV30 and J usage is TRBJ2-1, with D possibly matching TRBD1 (5 bases). CDR3 size: 14 residues. Germline V gene lookup returns CDR1 GTSNPN and CDR2 SVGIG (reference sequence). Trimming took off 0 bases at V and 11 bases at J, with 17 bases between the two ends. CDR3 protein: CAWSVLGAPRQQFF. The CDR3 DNA is TGTGCCTGGAGTGTACTTGGGGCCCCTAGACAGCAGTTCTTC.

The V call is TRBV7-2, the J call TRBJ1-1; no clear D gene. CDR1 and CDR2 (germline): SGHTA, FQGNSA. This CDR3 has 12 amino acids. Between the trimmed V and J ends, which lost 3 bases and 1 base, there was a span of 3 bases. The CDR3 protein is CASSLENTEAFF. Written as DNA, the CDR3 is TGTGCCAGCAGCTTGGAGAACACTGAAGCTTTCTTT.

The chain couples TRBV7-8 to TRBJ1-6, with D tentatively TRBD1 (5 bases). CDR3 length: 15 residues. Germline V gene lookup returns CDR1 SGHVS and CDR2 FQNEAQ. V was trimmed by 3 bases and J by 16 bases, leaving 22 bases between them. In nucleotides, the CDR3 is TGTGCCAGCAGCTTGAAGCGGGGCTCTGGGACCCCACTCCACTTT. Its protein is CASSLKRGSGTPLHF.

This clone was counted a few times. This rearrangement joins TRBV7-2 to TRBJ1-2, with 8 bases identical to TRBD1. The trim removed 0 bases at V and 3 bases at J, leaving 3 bases unmatched. This CDR3 region has 15 residues. Germline lookup yields CDR1 SGHTA and CDR2 FQGNSA. DNA of the CDR3: TGTGCCAGCAGCTTAGCTGCGACAGGGGACTATGGCTACACCTTC. Amino acids: CASSLAATGDYGYTF. Filled out from reference TRBV7-2 and TRBJ1-2, the complete variable domain reads GAGVSQSPSNKVTEKGKDVELRCDPISGHTALYWYRQSLGQGLEFLIYFQGNSAPDKSGLPSDRFSAERTGGSVSTLTIQRTQQEDSAVYLCASSLAATGDYGYTFGSGTRLTVV.